A selection of T cell receptor beta chains follows, all from one sample in a study of T cell responses to AZD1222 COVID-19 vaccine. The assay was immunoSEQ multiplex PCR, and TCRdb's table has in-frame clones only and misses some. This table has roughly 150,000 clones, 88% appearing once. Material: peripheral blood, obtained on day 0 of AZD1222 vaccination. These receptors were taken from an adult in good health. Each CDR3 is given with its conserved first and last residue. The D gene is left open where the match is weak. Some rows mark clone size as missing; the rest say once, few, many or name a class of expanded clone.

TRBJ2-5	-	TRBD2	TRBV4-2	TGTGCCAGCAGCCAAGATCACGGGACTACACAAGAGACCCAGTACTTC	CASSQDHGTTQETQYF
TRBJ2-7	-	TRBD1	TRBV5-4	TGTGCCAGCAGCTCCCCTCCCGGGACAGGGTTCTCCTACGAGCAGTACTTC	CASSSPPGTGFSYEQYF
TRBJ2-1	-	-	TRBV25-1	TGTGCCAGCTCCCTGGGCTATGAGCAGTTCTTC	CASSLGYEQFF
TRBJ1-1	few	-	TRBV27	TGTGCCAGCAGTTCTGACAGAGGGGTGGACACTGAAGCTTTCTTT	CASSSDRGVDTEAFF
TRBJ2-1	-	TRBD2	TRBV30	TGTGCCTGGGTGACTAGCGTCTCCTACAATGAGCAGTTCTTC	CAWVTSVSYNEQFF
TRBJ2-5	-	-	TRBV6-5	TGTGCCAGCAGCGGACGATCCCAACAAGAGACCCAGTACTTC	CASSGRSQQETQYF
TRBJ1-1	-	TRBD1	TRBV5-1	TGCGCCAGCAGCCTTATAGGGGGCGGAAATACTGAAGCTTTCTTT	CASSLIGGGNTEAFF
TRBJ2-3	-	TRBD2	TRBV6-5	TGTGCCAGCAGTTATTTTGGGGGGGTTTCCACAGATACGCAGTATTTT	CASSYFGGVSTDTQYF
TRBJ2-1	-	-	TRBV19	TGTGCCAGTACAGGTGGGACCTACAATGAGCAGTTCTTC	CASTGGTYNEQFF
TRBJ1-5	few	-	TRBV30	TGTGCCTGGAGTATTAACGGGTTCAATCAGCCCCAGCATTTT	CAWSINGFNQPQHF
TRBJ1-4	-	TRBD1	TRBV5-5	TGTGCCAGCAGCTTCTGGACAGGGTCTAGAGAAAAACTGTTTTTT	CASSFWTGSREKLFF
TRBJ1-1	-	-	TRBV3-1/TRBV3-2	TGTGCCAGCAGCCAAGTGGAGGCCTCACACGCTTTCTTT	CASSQVEASHAFF
TRBJ2-7	-	-	TRBV6-1	TGTGCCAGCAGTGAATTTAGGGAGCAGTACTTC	CASSEFREQYF
TRBJ2-7	few	TRBD2	TRBV7-6	TGTGCCAGCAGCTTAGTTCGGCCCAGCGGGAGCCCCCAAACCTACGAGCAGTACTTC	CASSLVRPSGSPQTYEQYF
TRBJ1-5	few	TRBD1	TRBV27	TGTGCCAGCAGTAGACCGGGACAGGGGAATCAGCCCCAGCATTTT	CASSRPGQGNQPQHF
TRBJ2-3	-	TRBD1	TRBV5-1	TGCGCCAGCAGCTCAACGGACAGGGGCGCAGATACGCAGTATTTT	CASSSTDRGADTQYF
TRBJ1-1	few	-	TRBV12-3/TRBV12-4	TGTGCCAGCAGCTGGGGTTCGAGGACTGAAGCTTTCTTT	CASSWGSRTEAFF